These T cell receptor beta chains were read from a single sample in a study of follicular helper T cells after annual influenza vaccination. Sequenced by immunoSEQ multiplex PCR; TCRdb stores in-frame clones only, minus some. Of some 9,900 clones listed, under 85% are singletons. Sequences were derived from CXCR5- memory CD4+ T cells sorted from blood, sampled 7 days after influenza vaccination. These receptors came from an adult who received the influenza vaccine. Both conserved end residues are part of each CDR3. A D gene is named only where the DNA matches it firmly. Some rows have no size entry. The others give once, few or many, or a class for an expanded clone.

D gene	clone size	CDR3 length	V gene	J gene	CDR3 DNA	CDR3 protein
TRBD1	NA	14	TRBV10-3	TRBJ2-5	TGTGCCATCAGTGAGTCGACAGGGTTAGAGACCCAGTACTTC	CAISESTGLETQYF
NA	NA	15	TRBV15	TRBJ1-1	TGTGCCACCAGCAGAGATATTGGCTTTCTCACTGAAGCTTTCTTT	CATSRDIGFLTEAFF
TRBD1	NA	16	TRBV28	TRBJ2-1	TGTGCCAGCAGTTCCACCGACAGGGGAAATTACAATGAGCAGTTCTTC	CASSSTDRGNYNEQFF
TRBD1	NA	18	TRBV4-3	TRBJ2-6	TGCGCCAGCAGCCATGCTTGGACAGGTCCATCTGGGGCCAACGTCCTGACTTTC	CASSHAWTGPSGANVLTF
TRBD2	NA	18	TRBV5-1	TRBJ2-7	TGCGCCAGCAGCAAGGGGGGACTAGCGGGAGGCCTATCCTACGTGGGCGACTTC	CASSKGGLAGGLSYVGDF
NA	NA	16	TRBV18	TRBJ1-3	TGTGCCAGCTCAACTCCAGGGGCGTCCTCTGGAAACACCATATATTTT	CASSTPGASSGNTIYF
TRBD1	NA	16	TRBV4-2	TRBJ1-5	TGTGCCAGCAGCCCAGTGGGGACAGGGGATGGGCAGCCCCAGCATTTT	CASSPVGTGDGQPQHF
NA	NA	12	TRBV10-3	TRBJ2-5	TGTGCCATCAGTGAGGGATTGGAGACCCAGTACTTC	CAISEGLETQYF
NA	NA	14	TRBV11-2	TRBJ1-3	TGTGCCAGCAGCTTCCCAGGCTCTGGAAACACCATATATTTT	CASSFPGSGNTIYF
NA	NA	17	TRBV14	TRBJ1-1	TGTGCCAGCAGCCAAGTGGCAGGGTTTGTCGGGAACACTGAAGCTTTCTTT	CASSQVAGFVGNTEAFF
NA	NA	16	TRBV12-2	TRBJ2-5	TGTGCAAGTCGCTTAGGATGGACTAGCGGAAGAGAGACCCAGTACTTC	CASRLGWTSGRETQYF
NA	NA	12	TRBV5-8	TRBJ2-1	TGTGCCAGCAGCTTCGGGACTGACGTGCAGTTCTTC	CASSFGTDVQFF
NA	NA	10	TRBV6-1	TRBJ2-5	TGTGCCAGCGGGACTGAGACCCAGTACTTC	CASGTETQYF
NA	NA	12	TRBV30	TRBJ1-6	TGTGCCTGGAGGACAAGCTCGGTACCCCTCCACTTT	CAWRTSSVPLHF
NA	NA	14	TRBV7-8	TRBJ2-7	TGTGCCAGCAGCTTGCTGGGGGGCCGCTACGAGCAGTACTTC	CASSLLGGRYEQYF
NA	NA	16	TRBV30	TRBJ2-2	TGTGCCTGGAGTGTAGAGCGGACTGCATACACCGGGGAGCTGTTTTTT	CAWSVERTAYTGELFF
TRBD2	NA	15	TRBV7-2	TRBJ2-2	TGTGCCAGCAGCTTGACTAGCGGAGGGTACGGGGAGCTGTTTTTT	CASSLTSGGYGELFF
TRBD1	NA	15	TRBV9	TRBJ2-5	TGTGCCAGCAGCCCAGGACAGGGAGGTCAAGAGACCCAGTACTTC	CASSPGQGGQETQYF
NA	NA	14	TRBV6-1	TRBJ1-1	TGTGCCAGCAGAGCCGGGACACAGAACACTGAAGCTTTCTTT	CASRAGTQNTEAFF
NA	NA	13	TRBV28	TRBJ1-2	TGTGCCAGCAGTTTTGTGCGTAACTATGGCTACACCTTC	CASSFVRNYGYTF
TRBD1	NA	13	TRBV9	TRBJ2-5	TGTGCCAGCAGCCGGGGACAGCAAGAGACCCAGTACTTC	CASSRGQQETQYF
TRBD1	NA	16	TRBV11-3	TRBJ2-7	TGTGCCAGCAGCTTAGTGGGACAGCACTTATCCTACGAGCAGTACTTC	CASSLVGQHLSYEQYF
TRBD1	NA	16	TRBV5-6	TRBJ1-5	TGTGCCAGCAGCTTGGAGGGACAGGGGTTGGCTCAGCCCCAGCATTTT	CASSLEGQGLAQPQHF
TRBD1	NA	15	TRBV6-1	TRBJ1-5	TGTGCCAGCAGCAGAGGCAGGGGGCCGAATCAGCCCCAGCATTTT	CASSRGRGPNQPQHF
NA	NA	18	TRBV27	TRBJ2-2	TGTGCCAGCACCCAGGGTGGCGACCGCCTACTTTACACCGGGGAGCTGTTTTTT	CASTQGGDRLLYTGELFF
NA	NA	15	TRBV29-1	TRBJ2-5	TGCAGCGTTGAAGATACCAGAGGACGCTCGGAGACCCAGTACTTC	CSVEDTRGRSETQYF
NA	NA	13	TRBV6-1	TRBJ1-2	TGTGCCAGCAGTGAAACAGGGAACTATGGCTACACCTTC	CASSETGNYGYTF
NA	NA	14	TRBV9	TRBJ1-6	TGTGCCAGCTCCGGTCCCTCCTATAATTCACCCCTCCACTTT	CASSGPSYNSPLHF
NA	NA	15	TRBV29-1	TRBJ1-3	TGCAGCGCACATTCAGGGATTGACTCTGGAAACACCATATATTTT	CSAHSGIDSGNTIYF
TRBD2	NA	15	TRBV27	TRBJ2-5	TGTGCCAGCAGTCAACTCCTAGCGGGAGCAGAGACCCAGTACTTC	CASSQLLAGAETQYF
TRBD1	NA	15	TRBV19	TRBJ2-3	TGTGCCAGTAGTATTTGGACAGGGGGCGAAGATACGCAGTATTTT	CASSIWTGGEDTQYF
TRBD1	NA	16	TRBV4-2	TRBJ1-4	TGTGCCAGCAGCCCAGCGCCTGCAGGGGGAAATGAAAAACTGTTTTTT	CASSPAPAGGNEKLFF
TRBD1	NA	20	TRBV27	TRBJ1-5	TGTGCCAGCAGTTCGTCTACGCCCGGGACAGGGGTGTATAGCAATCAGCCCCAGCATTTT	CASSSSTPGTGVYSNQPQHF
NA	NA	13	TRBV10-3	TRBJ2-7	TGTGCCAGTCGGGACATCAAATACTACGAGCAGTACTTC	CASRDIKYYEQYF
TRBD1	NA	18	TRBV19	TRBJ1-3	TGTGCCAGTATGGGGACCTTCCGGGACAGGCAACACCGAAACACCATATATTTT	CASMGTFRDRQHRNTIYF
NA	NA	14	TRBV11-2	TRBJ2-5	TGTGCCAGCAGCTCGCAGGGGATCCAAGAGACCCAGTACTTC	CASSSQGIQETQYF
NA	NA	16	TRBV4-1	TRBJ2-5	TGCGCCAGCAGCCAAGCCCGACCCCTTAACGGCGAGACCCAGTACTTC	CASSQARPLNGETQYF
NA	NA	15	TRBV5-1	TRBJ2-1	TGCGCCAGCAGCTTGGGGGTTAGGCAGTTAAATGAGCAGTTCTTC	CASSLGVRQLNEQFF
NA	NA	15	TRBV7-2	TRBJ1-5	TGTGCCAGCAGCTTAGGACCGCAAGGCAATCAGCCCCAGCATTTT	CASSLGPQGNQPQHF
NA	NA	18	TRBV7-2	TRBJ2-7	TGTGCCAGCAGCTCACAGGGGAGGGTGGGGTTGCACTCCTACGAGCAGTACTTC	CASSSQGRVGLHSYEQYF
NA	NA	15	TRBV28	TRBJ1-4	TGTGCCAGCAGTTTAATGGCGGCAACTAATGAAAAACTGTTTTTT	CASSLMAATNEKLFF
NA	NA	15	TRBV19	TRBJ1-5	TGTGCCAGTAGTCTCGGGCAGGGGCTGAATCAGCCCCAGCATTTT	CASSLGQGLNQPQHF
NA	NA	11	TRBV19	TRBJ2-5	TGTGCCAGTAGCGCTCACCAGACCCAGTACTTC	CASSAHQTQYF
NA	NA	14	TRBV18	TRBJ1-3	TGTGCCAGCTCACCACTCTCCTCTGGAAACACCATATATTTT	CASSPLSSGNTIYF
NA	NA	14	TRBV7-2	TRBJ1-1	TGTGCCAGCAGCTCCCAAGGGGGGAGCGTTCCAGCTTTCTTT	CASSSQGGSVPAFF
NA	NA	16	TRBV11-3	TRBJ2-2	TGTGCCAGCAGCTTAGATACAGGGCCGTCCACCGGGGAGCTGTTTTTT	CASSLDTGPSTGELFF
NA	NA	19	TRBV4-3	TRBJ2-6	TGCGCCAGCAGCCAAGGAAGTTCAGGGCCCGGGTCTGGGGCCAACGTCCTGACTTTC	CASSQGSSGPGSGANVLTF
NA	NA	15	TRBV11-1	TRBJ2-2	TGTGCCAGCAGCTTAGCCGCTAGTCATCCCGGGGAGCTGTTTTTT	CASSLAASHPGELFF
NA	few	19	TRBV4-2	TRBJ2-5	TGTGCCAGCAGCCAAGTGTTCGGACCCGATGTGGGGGCGGTCGGGACCCAGTACTTC	CASSQVFGPDVGAVGTQYF
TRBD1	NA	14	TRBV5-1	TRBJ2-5	TGCGCCAGCAGACTTGGACAGGGGGCTGAGACCCAGTACTTC	CASRLGQGAETQYF
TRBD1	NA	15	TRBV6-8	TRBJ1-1	TGTGCCAGCTCCCAGACAGGGGGCCGTTGGACTGAAGCTTTCTTT	CASSQTGGRWTEAFF
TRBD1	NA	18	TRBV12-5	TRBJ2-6	TGTGCTAGTGGTCCTGGGACAGCAGCGGACTCTGGGGCCAACGTCCTGACTTTC	CASGPGTAADSGANVLTF
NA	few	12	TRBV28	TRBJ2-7	TGTGCCAGCGGCAAACAGGGTTCCGAGCAGTACTTC	CASGKQGSEQYF
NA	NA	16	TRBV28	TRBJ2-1	TGTGCCAGCAGTTTATCCTCGGCGGGCTCCTACAATGAGCAGTTCTTC	CASSLSSAGSYNEQFF